Included here is one T cell receptor (beta chain) sequence, with context. Its cognate antigen is unknown. Systemic immunosuppression or autoimmune disease history was grounds to exclude patients. The method was immunoSEQ multiplex PCR; TCRdb's version includes in-frame clones alone and lacks a portion of them. Found here are about 33,000 clones, 70% to 85% of them singletons; the top ten hold 20% to 25%. The source of the sample is a study of OX40 agonist ivuxolimab in advanced cancers. Study context: Hepatocellular carcinoma, melanoma, renal cell or head and neck cancer occurred in dose-escalation patients. The mean age was 60 years, ranging from about 20 to 79, with approximately 83% of participants male. Findings of the study overall: Expansion of clones was among the lowest in partial responders at 0.1-3.0 mg/kg.

Between the trimmed V and J ends, which lost 1 base and 3 bases, there was a span of 12 bases. CDR1 GTSNPN and CDR2 SVGIG come from the germline V gene (reference sequence). The CDR3 is 14 amino acids. This TCR was sampled from an adult with an advanced solid tumor such as melanoma, head and neck, liver or kidney cancer. The chain uses TRBV30 and TRBJ1-1, with D possibly TRBD1 on 5 matching bases. Sequenced material: CD4+ or CD8+ T cells sorted from blood, taken in a trial of the OX40 agonist ivuxolimab. CDR3 residues: CAWSAGGRDTEAFF. The CDR3 DNA reads TGTGCCTGGAGTGCCGGGGGGAGGGACACTGAAGCTTTCTTT.